This T cell receptor (beta chain) was recovered during a study of blood T cells in healthy people across ages. For the second PCR, which ran for about 6 to 12 cycles, a sample-barcoded 5' primer and a J-beta primer mix were used. TCRdb re-called the 5' RACE reads with MiXCR, one entry per CDR3 protein. Counted here are 850,000 to 1,100,000 distinct CDR3 sequences, more than 30% occurring once; the ten biggest clones make up less than 15%. The study drew donors from healthy Caucasian individuals in Russia aged roughly 6 to 90. The CDR3 contains 14 residues. V was pared by 4 bases and J by 7 bases, with 15 bases between. Germline V CDR1 and CDR2: SGHRS, YFSETQ.

The specimen sequenced was blood. This TCR was sampled from a man in his late teens or twenties in good health. The chain recombines TRBV5-1 with TRBJ2-1, with D hard to call. Here the CDR3 DNA reads TGCGCCAGCAGCCCCGGGCAAAATGTAAATGAGCAGTTCTTC. Translation: CASSPGQNVNEQFF. Full variable domain (missing parts from reference TRBV5-1 and TRBJ2-1): KAGVTQTPRYLIKTRGQQVTLSCSPISGHRSVSWYQQTPGQGLQFLFEYFSETQRNKGNFPGRFSGRQFSNSRSEMNVSTLELGDSALYLCASSPGQNVNEQFFGPGTRLTVL.